This T cell receptor (beta chain) was sequenced for a study of CD8 T cells in ankylosing spondylitis. This clonotype was observed at least ten times. Its antigen is still unknown. Quantitative 5'-RACE with molecular barcodes produced the TCR beta libraries. A single record per CDR3 protein comes from TCRdb applying MiXCR to the 5' RACE reads. The table lists 200,000 to 250,000 distinct CDR3 sequences, around 24% of them singletons. Germline CDR1 SGHAT, CDR2 FQNNGV. CDR3 length: 16 amino acids. J gave up 8 bases and V 3 bases, and 13 bases lay outside the gene matches. Study-wide points: Significant enrichment of disease-linked clones was reportedly seen in matched ankylosing spondylitis synovial fluid. The authors found the disease-linked clones to be CD8+ and relatively rare in peripheral blood. A TCR beta motif of 8 or 9 highly homologous variants appeared characteristic of ankylosing spondylitis blood.

The rearrangement joins TRBV11-2 to TRBJ2-1; 7 nucleotides match TRBD1. Sequencing was carried out using blood, either unsorted or a sorted T cell fraction (not recorded which). This receptor was identified in a male donor with ankylosing spondylitis or in good health (not recorded which). The CDR3 loop is CASSFRPGGPTHEQFF. CDR3 nucleotide sequence: TGTGCCAGCAGCTTCCGACCAGGGGGACCTACACATGAGCAGTTCTTC.